Each of the 15 T cell receptor beta chains below was sequenced from the same sample in a study of T cells in Graves' hyperthyroidism and ophthalmopathy. From RNA transcripts, TCR beta CDR3 regions were amplified. First-round RT-PCR with HTBI primers amplified the TCR CDR3 region. TCRdb passed the multiplex PCR reads through MiXCR, listing each CDR3 protein once. In the table there are about 680,000 distinct CDR3 sequences, roughly a third of which are singletons. The sequencing input was blood. These receptors were taken from a woman aged 40 to 50 with Graves' hyperthyroidism.

This chain joins TRBV12-3 or TRBV12-4 and TRBJ2-7, with D uncertain. Between the trimmed V and J ends, which lost 5 bases and 3 bases, there was a span of 20 bases. The CDR3 covers 16 residues. The CDR3 here is CASSPDRRLPNYEQYF. The CDR3 bases are TGTGCCAGCAGTCCGGACCGGCGTTTACCGAACTACGAGCAGTACTTC.

The rearrangement links TRBV7-2 to TRBJ2-6, with D unresolved. The ends were cut back, 1 base at V and 0 bases at J, with 7 bases in the middle. CDR3 length: 16 amino acids. CDR1 and CDR2 from the germline V gene are SGHTA and FQGNSA. CDR3 bases: TGTGCCAGCAGCTTAGTGGAGAGCTCTGGGGCCAACGTCCTGACTTTC. Protein: CASSLVESSGANVLTF.

The sample holds many counts of this clonotype. V gene TRBV7-8 combines with J gene TRBJ1-3; 10 bases line up with TRBD1. Trimming took 5 bases from V and 3 from J; bases not matched to a gene: 7. Looked up from germline, CDR1 is SGHVS and CDR2 is FQNEAQ. There are 16 residues in the CDR3. As DNA, the CDR3 is TGTGCCAGCAGCCCAGGGACAGGGGTTATTGGAAACACCATATATTTT. Amino acid sequence: CASSPGTGVIGNTIYF.

This clonotype was detected ten times or more. The chain is built from TRBV29-1 and TRBJ1-2, with unresolved D. Germline V gene data show CDR1 as SQVTM and CDR2 as ANQGSEA. Trimming shortened V by 4 bases and J by 0 bases, and 15 bases separated the two germline ends. The CDR3 is 15 amino acids. CDR3 protein: CSVAAASGANYGYTF. The CDR3 nucleotides read TGCAGCGTTGCGGCGGCGTCGGGCGCTAACTATGGCTACACCTTC.

The rearrangement uses TRBV19 and TRBJ2-3; the D is unclear. Trimming took off 3 bases at V and 7 bases at J, with 8 bases between the two ends. The length of the CDR3 is 12 residues. Germline V lookup: CDR1 LNHDA, CDR2 SQIVND (reference sequence). In DNA, the CDR3 is TGTGCCAGTAGTATGGAAGGGAATACGCAGTATTTT. This codes for CASSMEGNTQYF.

This clonotype showed up many times. The chain joins TRBV7-9 to TRBJ2-5; D remains ambiguous. There are 11 residues in the CDR3. Germline V gene lookup returns CDR1 SEHNR and CDR2 FQNEAQ (reference sequence). The ends were cut back, 8 bases at V and 5 bases at J, with 9 bases in the middle. In DNA, the CDR3 is TGTGCCAGCGGGTCATGGGAGACCCAGTACTTC. Amino acid sequence: CASGSWETQYF.

This clonotype came up a few times. The V call is TRBV19, the J call TRBJ1-5, with a possible D match to TRBD1 (5 bases). The CDR3 length is 14 residues. Per germline, CDR1 LNHDA and CDR2 SQIVND (reference sequence). Here the CDR3 DNA reads TGTGCTCTCTCGGAGGGGAAACACAATCAGCCCCAGCATTTT. This translates into CALSEGKHNQPQHF.

The rearrangement uses TRBV10-3 and TRBJ1-1; maybe TRBD1 (6 bases). V was pared by 6 bases and J by 3 bases, with 11 bases between. Germline values: CDR1 ENHRY, CDR2 SYGVKD. This CDR3 spans 13 amino acids. CDR3: CAISPQGHTEAFF. The CDR3 coding sequence is TGTGCCATCAGCCCACAGGGACACACTGAAGCTTTCTTT.

In this sample, this clonotype turned up many times. The V call is TRBV4-3, the J call TRBJ1-2; possible D gene TRBD1, 6 bases. The CDR3 is made up of 14 amino acids. Germline CDR1 reads LGHNA; CDR2 reads YSLEER. Trimming took 4 bases from V and 1 from J, leaving 10 bases between them. CDR3: CASSLQGFNYGYTF. The CDR3 DNA is TGCGCCAGCAGCCTACAGGGATTTAACTATGGCTACACCTTC.

This clonotype was found a few times. CDR3 residues: CASGRATNEKLFF. The CDR3 bases are TGTGCCAGCGGCAGAGCAACTAATGAAAAACTGTTTTTT. The chain has TRBV6-2 or TRBV6-3 and TRBJ1-4; D not resolved. The CDR3 is 13 amino acids. V was cut by 8 bases and J by 0 bases, with 7 bases left in between. Per the germline V gene, CDR1 is MNHEY and CDR2 is SVGEGT.

This chain links TRBV7-2 with TRBJ1-4; TRBD2 matches at 9 bases. The J call may be mistaken, given a closer DNA end match to TRBJ2-3. CDR1 and CDR2 from the germline V gene are SGHTA and FQGNSA. The CDR3 contains 13 residues. The CDR3 coding sequence is TGTGCCAGCGCGGGGCTAGCGGGGGATACGCAGTATTTT. Translation gives CASAGLAGDTQYF.

The rearrangement joins TRBV7-9 to TRBJ2-7; 10 bases match TRBD2. The CDR3 spans 17 residues. From germline, CDR1 is SEHNR and CDR2 FQNEAQ (reference sequence). Germline trimming cut 5 bases from V and 4 bases from J; bases unmatched to any gene: 14. The CDR3: CASSHLWAASGRYEQYF. The CDR3, as DNA: TGTGCCAGCAGCCACCTCTGGGCCGCTAGCGGGAGATACGAGCAGTACTTC.

This clonotype was seen many times. The chain recombines TRBV2 with TRBJ1-3, with 7 nucleotides matching TRBD1. Unmatched junction bases numbered 6, after V lost 5 bases and J lost 2 bases. The germline CDR1 and CDR2 sequences are SNHLY and FYNNEI. This CDR3 is built from 15 residues. CDR3 coding DNA: TGTGCCAGCAGTCGATCGACAGGGACTGGAAACACCATATATTTT. Encoded protein: CASSRSTGTGNTIYF.

A single count supports this clonotype. A read error may account for a junction end that differs from germline. The chain uses TRBV7-2 and TRBJ2-3, with unresolved D. Germline-derived CDR1 and CDR2 are SGHTA and FQGNSA. This CDR3 is 12 amino acids long. DNA for the CDR3: TGCGCCAGCAGCCAAGGTCGGGATACGCAGTATTTT. Protein sequence: CASSQGRDTQYF.

This clonotype was picked up many times. This chain uses TRBV12-3 or TRBV12-4 with TRBJ1-5; D is possibly TRBD1 (6 bases). The CDR3 loop spans 14 amino acids. Trimming pared 3 bases from V and 6 bases from J, leaving 12 bases between. Here the CDR3 DNA reads TGTGCCAGCAGTTTCAAGGGGGTCGGTCAGCCCCAGCATTTT. Amino acids: CASSFKGVGQPQHF.